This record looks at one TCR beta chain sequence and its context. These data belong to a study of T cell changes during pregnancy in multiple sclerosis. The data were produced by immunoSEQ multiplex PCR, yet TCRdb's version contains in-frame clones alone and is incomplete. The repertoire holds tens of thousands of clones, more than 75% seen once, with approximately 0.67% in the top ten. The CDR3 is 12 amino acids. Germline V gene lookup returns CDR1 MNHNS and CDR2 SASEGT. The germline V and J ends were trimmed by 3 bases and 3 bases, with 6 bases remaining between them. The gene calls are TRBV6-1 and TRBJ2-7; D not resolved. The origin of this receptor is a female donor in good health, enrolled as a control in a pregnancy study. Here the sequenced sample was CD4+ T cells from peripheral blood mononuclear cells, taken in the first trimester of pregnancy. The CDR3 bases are TGTGCCAGCAGTGATGGCCGCTACGAGCAGTACTTC. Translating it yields CASSDGRYEQYF.